The rows below give T cell receptor beta chains drawn from one sample of a study of cytotoxic CD8 clonotypes in ibrutinib-treated CLL. Sequenced by immunoSEQ multiplex PCR; TCRdb stores in-frame clones only, minus some. The sample carries about 310,000 clones, about 80% recorded once. Sequencing was performed on PBMCs, taken before ibrutinib treatment. The receptors stem from a human donor with chronic lymphocytic leukemia. The CDR3 runs from the conserved cysteine through the conserved F or W. Each record gives: V gene, J gene, D gene, clone size, CDR3 DNA, CDR3 protein. The D gene is left open where the match is weak. Size is stated for part of the rows, as once, few or many counts, or as a class when the clone is expanded.

V gene: TRBV11-2
J gene: TRBJ2-1
D gene: -
clone size: -
CDR3 DNA: TGTGCCAGCAGCCCGACGCCCCTGTTAGAATTTCATGAGCAGTTCTTC
CDR3 protein: CASSPTPLLEFHEQFF

V gene: TRBV7-3
J gene: TRBJ2-1
D gene: -
clone size: once
CDR3 DNA: TGTGCCAGCAGCCTCACAGGAGTCAATGAGCAGTTCTTC
CDR3 protein: CASSLTGVNEQFF

V gene: TRBV5-5
J gene: TRBJ2-5
D gene: -
clone size: -
CDR3 DNA: TGTGCCAGCAGCTTGGGAGGGTACGAGACCCAGTACTTC
CDR3 protein: CASSLGGYETQYF

V gene: TRBV9
J gene: TRBJ2-3
D gene: TRBD2
clone size: once
CDR3 DNA: TGTGCCAGCAGCGTAGAGGGGCTAGCGGGAGCAGATACGCAGTATTTT
CDR3 protein: CASSVEGLAGADTQYF

V gene: TRBV27
J gene: TRBJ2-7
D gene: -
clone size: -
CDR3 DNA: TGTGCCAGCACTACGGGATCGCGGGAGCAGTACTTC
CDR3 protein: CASTTGSREQYF

V gene: TRBV6-1
J gene: TRBJ2-3
D gene: -
clone size: -
CDR3 DNA: TGTGCCAGCAGTGAAATCCCGGGGTCACGACTCGTCTTTGACATGAATACGCAGTATTTT
CDR3 protein: CASSEIPGSRLVFDMNTQYF

V gene: TRBV4-1
J gene: TRBJ2-1
D gene: TRBD2
clone size: -
CDR3 DNA: TGCGCCAGCAGCCCAGAGCGGGAGATATCGGGTGAGCAGTTCTTC
CDR3 protein: CASSPEREISGEQFF

V gene: TRBV19
J gene: TRBJ2-5
D gene: -
clone size: -
CDR3 DNA: TGTGCCACCTCAGGGGCGGGAGTCCAGTACCAAGAGACCCAGTACTTC
CDR3 protein: CATSGAGVQYQETQYF

V gene: TRBV5-1
J gene: TRBJ2-2
D gene: -
clone size: -
CDR3 DNA: TGCGCCAGCCGACCCCTGTATGTCAGCGGGGAGCTGTTTTTT
CDR3 protein: CASRPLYVSGELFF

V gene: TRBV7-2
J gene: TRBJ2-5
D gene: -
clone size: once
CDR3 DNA: TGTGCCAGCAGCTTAGTAGTCAGGGAGACCCAGTACTTC
CDR3 protein: CASSLVVRETQYF

V gene: TRBV29-1
J gene: TRBJ2-4
D gene: -
clone size: once
CDR3 DNA: TGCAGCGTTGTTGTGATTGCCAAAAACATTCAGTACTTC
CDR3 protein: CSVVVIAKNIQYF

V gene: TRBV5-5
J gene: TRBJ2-7
D gene: -
clone size: -
CDR3 DNA: TGTGCCAGCAGCTTGGGCTATTACGAGCAGTACTTC
CDR3 protein: CASSLGYYEQYF

V gene: TRBV6-5
J gene: TRBJ2-7
D gene: TRBD1
clone size: -
CDR3 DNA: TGTGCCAGCAGTTACGTGAGGACAGGCTCCTACGAGCAGTACTTC
CDR3 protein: CASSYVRTGSYEQYF

V gene: TRBV4-1
J gene: TRBJ2-7
D gene: -
clone size: once
CDR3 DNA: TGCGCCAGCAGCCAAAATAGCGGAACCTACGAGCAGTACTTC
CDR3 protein: CASSQNSGTYEQYF

V gene: TRBV10-1
J gene: TRBJ2-1
D gene: -
clone size: -
CDR3 DNA: TGCGCCAGCAGTGAGGGTGGCGATGAGCAGTTCTTC
CDR3 protein: CASSEGGDEQFF

V gene: TRBV27
J gene: TRBJ1-5
D gene: -
clone size: once
CDR3 DNA: TGTGCCAGCAGTTTATCAGGGGGATATAGCAATCAGCCCCAGCATTTT
CDR3 protein: CASSLSGGYSNQPQHF

V gene: TRBV19
J gene: TRBJ2-7
D gene: TRBD1
clone size: -
CDR3 DNA: TGTGCCACCCAGGACAGGGTCGAGCAGTACTTC
CDR3 protein: CATQDRVEQYF

V gene: TRBV7-2
J gene: TRBJ1-1
D gene: -
clone size: -
CDR3 DNA: TGTGCCAGCAGCTTTACCGACAGAGCTTGGAACACTGAAGCTTTCTTT
CDR3 protein: CASSFTDRAWNTEAFF

V gene: TRBV14
J gene: TRBJ2-7
D gene: -
clone size: -
CDR3 DNA: TGTGCCAGCAGCCAAGCCCCGGGTACTAGCCGTGACTACGAGCAGTACTTC
CDR3 protein: CASSQAPGTSRDYEQYF

V gene: TRBV4-3
J gene: TRBJ2-5
D gene: -
clone size: -
CDR3 DNA: TGCGCCAGCAGCCGGCTTTACCTCTTCGGGGAGACCCAGTACTTC
CDR3 protein: CASSRLYLFGETQYF

V gene: TRBV30
J gene: TRBJ1-5
D gene: TRBD1
clone size: -
CDR3 DNA: TGTGCCTGGGGTAAAAGGGACAGGTATCACTATAGCAATCAGCCCCAGCATTTT
CDR3 protein: CAWGKRDRYHYSNQPQHF

V gene: TRBV19
J gene: TRBJ1-5
D gene: -
clone size: -
CDR3 DNA: TGTGCCAGTAGTATAGATCTATTTGACCGCCGGCGTGTGCTTCAGCCCCAGCATTTT
CDR3 protein: CASSIDLFDRRRVLQPQHF

V gene: TRBV7-9
J gene: TRBJ2-1
D gene: -
clone size: few
CDR3 DNA: TGTGCCAGCACCCCAAGGGAGATGACCTACAATGAGCAGTTCTTC
CDR3 protein: CASTPREMTYNEQFF

V gene: TRBV4-1
J gene: TRBJ2-1
D gene: TRBD2
clone size: -
CDR3 DNA: TGCGCCAGCAGCCGGTCAGGGTCGGTAGCGGGAGTGACGGACAATGAGCAGTTCTTC
CDR3 protein: CASSRSGSVAGVTDNEQFF

V gene: TRBV10-3
J gene: TRBJ1-2
D gene: TRBD1
clone size: once
CDR3 DNA: TGTGCCATCAGTGATCAGACAGGGCCCCATGGCTACACCTTC
CDR3 protein: CAISDQTGPHGYTF

V gene: TRBV28
J gene: TRBJ2-3
D gene: -
clone size: -
CDR3 DNA: TGTGCCAGCAGTTTACCCCTAAGCACAGATACGCAGTATTTT
CDR3 protein: CASSLPLSTDTQYF

V gene: TRBV5-1
J gene: TRBJ2-5
D gene: -
clone size: -
CDR3 DNA: TGCGCCAGCAGCATACAGGGACGGCAAGAGACCCAGTACTTC
CDR3 protein: CASSIQGRQETQYF

V gene: TRBV10-3
J gene: TRBJ1-2
D gene: -
clone size: few
CDR3 DNA: TGTGCCATCAGTGACCCGACACTGTCAGGCTACACCTTC
CDR3 protein: CAISDPTLSGYTF

V gene: TRBV7-6
J gene: TRBJ2-5
D gene: -
clone size: -
CDR3 DNA: TGTGCCAGCAGCTTAGGGCAGGGAGTGAGAGAGACCCAGTACTTC
CDR3 protein: CASSLGQGVRETQYF

V gene: TRBV7-9
J gene: TRBJ2-2
D gene: TRBD1
clone size: once
CDR3 DNA: TGTGCCAGCAGCTTAGCCCCGGGACAGGGAATCTCCGGGGAGCTGTTTTTT
CDR3 protein: CASSLAPGQGISGELFF

V gene: TRBV15
J gene: TRBJ2-7
D gene: -
clone size: -
CDR3 DNA: TGTGCCACCAGCAGAGATGGGAAAGGCGAGCAGTACTTC
CDR3 protein: CATSRDGKGEQYF

V gene: TRBV27
J gene: TRBJ1-2
D gene: -
clone size: once
CDR3 DNA: TGTGCCAGCAGACTAACTCGGGACGGATGGTATGGCTACACCTTC
CDR3 protein: CASRLTRDGWYGYTF

V gene: TRBV15
J gene: TRBJ2-1
D gene: TRBD2
clone size: -
CDR3 DNA: TGTGCCACCAGCAGAGAACTAGCGGGAGTGTATGAGCAGTTCTTC
CDR3 protein: CATSRELAGVYEQFF

V gene: TRBV7-3
J gene: TRBJ2-5
D gene: -
clone size: -
CDR3 DNA: TGTGCCAGCAGCTCGTCTGGGAGCCAAGAGACCCAGTACTTC
CDR3 protein: CASSSSGSQETQYF

V gene: TRBV28
J gene: TRBJ2-7
D gene: -
clone size: -
CDR3 DNA: TGTGCCAGCCGCCTGGGAACAGGAGCCTACGAGCAGTACTTC
CDR3 protein: CASRLGTGAYEQYF

V gene: TRBV4-1
J gene: TRBJ1-1
D gene: -
clone size: once
CDR3 DNA: TGCGCCAGCCGCGGGATGAACACTGAAGCTTTCTTT
CDR3 protein: CASRGMNTEAFF

V gene: TRBV25-1
J gene: TRBJ2-5
D gene: -
clone size: -
CDR3 DNA: TGTGCCAGCAGTGAATGGGGGCTAGCTACACAAGAGACCCAGTACTTC
CDR3 protein: CASSEWGLATQETQYF

V gene: TRBV10-3
J gene: TRBJ2-1
D gene: -
clone size: few
CDR3 DNA: TGTGCCATCAGTGAACTTCACAGCTCCTACAATGAGCAGTTCTTC
CDR3 protein: CAISELHSSYNEQFF

V gene: TRBV27
J gene: TRBJ2-2
D gene: -
clone size: -
CDR3 DNA: TGTGCCAGCTTTGATACGCGGCAGGGTAGGAACACCGGGGAGCTGTTTTTT
CDR3 protein: CASFDTRQGRNTGELFF

V gene: TRBV12-5
J gene: TRBJ2-7
D gene: -
clone size: -
CDR3 DNA: TGTGCTAGTGGTGGGACGGAGCGCTACGAGCAGTACTTC
CDR3 protein: CASGGTERYEQYF

V gene: TRBV11-2
J gene: TRBJ2-1
D gene: -
clone size: -
CDR3 DNA: TGTGCCAGCACGGGAGTCTCCTACAATGAGCAGTTCTTC
CDR3 protein: CASTGVSYNEQFF

V gene: TRBV5-5
J gene: TRBJ1-5
D gene: -
clone size: -
CDR3 DNA: TGTGCCAGCAGCTCCACTTATGGCAATCAGCCCCAGCATTTT
CDR3 protein: CASSSTYGNQPQHF

V gene: TRBV5-1
J gene: TRBJ2-1
D gene: TRBD2
clone size: -
CDR3 DNA: TGCGCCAGCAGCTTGGCCGGACTAGCGGGAGGGCAGAATGAGCAGTTCTTC
CDR3 protein: CASSLAGLAGGQNEQFF

V gene: TRBV7-2
J gene: TRBJ2-7
D gene: TRBD1
clone size: -
CDR3 DNA: TGTGCCAGCACCATCGGGACAGGGGAATACTACGAGCAGTACTTC
CDR3 protein: CASTIGTGEYYEQYF

V gene: TRBV5-1
J gene: TRBJ2-3
D gene: -
clone size: -
CDR3 DNA: TGCGCCAGCAGCCCGGGGTCCATCACAGATACGCAGTATTTT
CDR3 protein: CASSPGSITDTQYF

V gene: TRBV28
J gene: TRBJ2-7
D gene: TRBD1
clone size: -
CDR3 DNA: TGTGCCAGCAGCCCGGGACAGGGCCTCGAGCAGTACTTC
CDR3 protein: CASSPGQGLEQYF